Below, 4 T cell receptor beta chains from the same sample are listed, as sequenced in a study of shared clonotypes between healthy human individuals. Only in-frame clones appear in the TCRdb table, and some are missing; sequencing was by immunoSEQ multiplex PCR. The table records some 2,000,000 clones, 85% to 95% of them present only once. The source material was naive CD4+ T cells sorted from blood. The subset denotes: CD45RA+ positively selected. Every receptor here comes from a man aged 18 to 29 in good health.

This chain links TRBV19 with TRBJ1-2; 10 nucleotides align to TRBD1. The CDR3 is 14 amino acids. The junction had 5 bases not matched to a gene; V was cut back by 6 bases and J by 4 bases. Germline assignment: CDR1 LNHDA and CDR2 SQIVND (reference sequence). Here the CDR3 reads CASRSTGGGYGYTF. The CDR3 bases are TGTGCCAGTAGATCGACAGGGGGCGGCTATGGCTACACCTTC.

The V and J genes are TRBV6-1 and TRBJ2-5; 13 bases map to TRBD2. Trimming cost V 6 bases and J 5 bases; bases outside gene matches: 6. There are 15 residues in the CDR3. Germline V gene lookup returns CDR1 MNHNS and CDR2 SASEGT. CDR3 sequence: CASRLAGGQWETQYF. DNA of the CDR3: TGTGCCAGCAGACTAGCGGGGGGGCAGTGGGAGACCCAGTACTTC.

This clone was seen just once. The chain has TRBV6-5 and TRBJ1-1; 7 bases line up with TRBD1. J lost 6 bases, V lost 5 bases, and 9 bases had no gene match. The CDR3 has 14 amino acids. Germline V gene sequence: CDR1 MNHEY, CDR2 SVGAGI. CDR3 amino acids: CASSRQGGFPEAFF. Here the CDR3 DNA reads TGTGCCAGCAGTCGACAGGGCGGATTCCCTGAAGCTTTCTTT.

V usage is TRBV29-1 and J usage is TRBJ2-5, with no clear D. This CDR3 comprises 12 residues. The V end was cut by 3 bases, the J end by 5 bases, with 10 bases between. Germline V gene sequence: CDR1 SQVTM, CDR2 ANQGSEA. CDR3 sequence: CSVDSLGETQYF. CDR3 nucleotides: TGCAGCGTTGATTCACTGGGGGAGACCCAGTACTTC.